The clone carrying this T cell receptor beta chain was detected only a few times. Its specificity is not known. This CDR3 comprises 15 residues. The germline V gene encodes CDR1 MNHNY and CDR2 SVGAGI (reference sequence). J lost 4 bases, V lost 2 bases, and 7 bases had no gene match. The primer mix had 60 Vbeta and 13 Jbeta primers. Assay used: immunoSEQ multiplex PCR; TCRdb lists only in-frame clones, some missing. The sample has approximately 110,000 clones; about 70% are singletons. The source of the sample is a study of cytomegalovirus exposure and HLA in healthy donors. Study-level points and caveats: According to reports, the classifier identified cytomegalovirus status with high specificity and sensitivity.

The rearrangement links TRBV6-6 to TRBJ2-7; TRBD1 aligns across 8 bases. The receptor comes from a man over 45 in good health and CMV-seropositive. Material for sequencing was PBMCs. The CDR3 loop reads CASSYPMTGVYEQYF. CDR3 bases: TGTGCCAGCAGTTACCCCATGACAGGGGTATACGAGCAGTACTTC.